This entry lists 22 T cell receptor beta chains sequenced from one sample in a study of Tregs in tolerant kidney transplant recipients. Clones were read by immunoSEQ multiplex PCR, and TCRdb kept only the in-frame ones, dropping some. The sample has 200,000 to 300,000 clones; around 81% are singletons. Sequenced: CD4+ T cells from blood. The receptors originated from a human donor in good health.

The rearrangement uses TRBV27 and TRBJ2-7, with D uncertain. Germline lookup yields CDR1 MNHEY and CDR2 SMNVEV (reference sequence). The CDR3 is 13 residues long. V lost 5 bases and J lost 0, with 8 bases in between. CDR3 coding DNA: TGTGCCAGCAGTGCCTCATACTCCTACGAGCAGTACTTC. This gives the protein CASSASYSYEQYF.

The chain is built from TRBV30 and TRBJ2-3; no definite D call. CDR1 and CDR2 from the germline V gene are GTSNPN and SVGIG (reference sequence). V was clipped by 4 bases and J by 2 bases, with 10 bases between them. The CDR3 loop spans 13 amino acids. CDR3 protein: CAWNRVYTDTQYF. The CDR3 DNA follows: TGTGCCTGGAATCGGGTCTACACAGATACGCAGTATTTT.

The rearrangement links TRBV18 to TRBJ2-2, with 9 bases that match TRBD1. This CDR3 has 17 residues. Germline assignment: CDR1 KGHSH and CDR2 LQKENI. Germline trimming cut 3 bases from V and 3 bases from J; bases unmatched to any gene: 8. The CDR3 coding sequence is TGTGCCAGCTCACCCTCTACACAGGGGGCATACACCGGGGAGCTGTTTTTT. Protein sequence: CASSPSTQGAYTGELFF.

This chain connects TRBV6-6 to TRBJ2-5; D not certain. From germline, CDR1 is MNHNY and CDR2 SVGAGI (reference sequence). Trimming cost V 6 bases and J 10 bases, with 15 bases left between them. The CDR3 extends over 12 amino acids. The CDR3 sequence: CASSPVGVDQYF. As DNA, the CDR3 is TGTGCCAGCAGCCCCGTAGGAGTCGACCAGTACTTC.

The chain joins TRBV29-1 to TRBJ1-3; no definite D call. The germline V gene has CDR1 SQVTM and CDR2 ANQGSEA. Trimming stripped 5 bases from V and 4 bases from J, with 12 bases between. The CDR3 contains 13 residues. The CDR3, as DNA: TGCAGCGTTCTCACAGCTGCCGGAAACACCATATATTTT. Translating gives CSVLTAAGNTIYF. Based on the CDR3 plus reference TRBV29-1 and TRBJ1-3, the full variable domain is SAVISQKPSRDICQRGTSLTIQCQVDSQVTMMFWYRQQPGQSLTLIATANQGSEATYESGFVIDKFPISRPNLTFSTLTVSNMSPEDSSIYLCSVLTAAGNTIYFGEGSWLTVV.

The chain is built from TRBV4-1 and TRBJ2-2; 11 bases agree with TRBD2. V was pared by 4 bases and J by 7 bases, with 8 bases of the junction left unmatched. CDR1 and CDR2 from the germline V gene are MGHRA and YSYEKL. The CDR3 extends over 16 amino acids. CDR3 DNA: TGCGCCAGCAGCCCGGGACTAGCGGTAAAGTACGGGGAGCTGTTTTTT. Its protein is CASSPGLAVKYGELFF.

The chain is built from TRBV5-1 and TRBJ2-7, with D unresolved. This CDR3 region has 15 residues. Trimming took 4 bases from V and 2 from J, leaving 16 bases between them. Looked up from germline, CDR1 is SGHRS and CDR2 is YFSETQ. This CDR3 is CASSPNLETAYEQYF. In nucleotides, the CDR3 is TGCGCCAGCAGCCCTAACCTCGAAACCGCCTACGAGCAGTACTTC. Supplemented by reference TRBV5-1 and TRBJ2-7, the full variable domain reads KAGVTQTPRYLIKTRGQQVTLSCSPISGHRSVSWYQQTPGQGLQFLFEYFSETQRNKGNFPGRFSGRQFSNSRSEMNVSTLELGDSALYLCASSPNLETAYEQYFGPGTRLTVT.

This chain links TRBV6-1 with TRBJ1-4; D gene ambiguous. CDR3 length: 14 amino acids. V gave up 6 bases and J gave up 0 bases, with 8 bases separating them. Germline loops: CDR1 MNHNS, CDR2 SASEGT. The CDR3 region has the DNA TGTGCCAGCAGGAACCCCACAACTAATGAAAAACTGTTTTTT. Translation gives CASRNPTTNEKLFF.

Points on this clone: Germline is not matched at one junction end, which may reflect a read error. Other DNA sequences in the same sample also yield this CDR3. Here the CDR3 DNA reads TGCAGCGTTGGGTGGCAGGATCGTGCAGATACACAGTATTTT. Its protein product is CSVGWQDRADTQYF. This rearrangement joins TRBV29-1 to TRBJ2-3; D not certain. The CDR3 runs to 14 residues. Germline V lookup: CDR1 SQVTM, CDR2 ANQGSEA.

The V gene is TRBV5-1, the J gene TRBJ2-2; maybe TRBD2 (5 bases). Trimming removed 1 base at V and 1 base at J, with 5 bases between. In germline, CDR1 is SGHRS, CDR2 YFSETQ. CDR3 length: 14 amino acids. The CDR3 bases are TGCGCCAGCAGCTTGCGGGGGAACACCGGGGAGCTGTTTTTT. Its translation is CASSLRGNTGELFF.

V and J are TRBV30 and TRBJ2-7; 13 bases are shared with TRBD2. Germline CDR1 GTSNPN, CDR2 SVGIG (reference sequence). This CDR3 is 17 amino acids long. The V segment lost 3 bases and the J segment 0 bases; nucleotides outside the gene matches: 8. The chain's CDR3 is CAWSRGLAGAYSYEQYF. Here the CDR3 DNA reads TGTGCCTGGAGCCGTGGACTAGCGGGGGCATACTCCTACGAGCAGTACTTC.

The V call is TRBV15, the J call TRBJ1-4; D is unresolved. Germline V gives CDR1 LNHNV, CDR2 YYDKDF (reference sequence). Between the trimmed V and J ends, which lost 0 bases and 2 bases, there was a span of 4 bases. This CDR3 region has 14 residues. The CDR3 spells CATSREGTNEKLFF. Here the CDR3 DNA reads TGTGCCACCAGCAGAGAAGGGACTAATGAAAAACTGTTTTTT.

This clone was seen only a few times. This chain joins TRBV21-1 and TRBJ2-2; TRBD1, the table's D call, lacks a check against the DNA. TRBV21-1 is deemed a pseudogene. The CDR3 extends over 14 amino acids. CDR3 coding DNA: TGTGCCAGCAGCAAACGACACATGCATCGGGAGCTGTTTTTT. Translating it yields CASSKRHMHRELFF.

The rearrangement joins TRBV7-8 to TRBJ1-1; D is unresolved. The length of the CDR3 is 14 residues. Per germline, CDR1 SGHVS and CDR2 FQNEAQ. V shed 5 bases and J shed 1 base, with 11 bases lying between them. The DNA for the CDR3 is TGTGCCAGCAGCCTACGGACGGCGAACACTGAAGCTTTCTTT. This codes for CASSLRTANTEAFF.

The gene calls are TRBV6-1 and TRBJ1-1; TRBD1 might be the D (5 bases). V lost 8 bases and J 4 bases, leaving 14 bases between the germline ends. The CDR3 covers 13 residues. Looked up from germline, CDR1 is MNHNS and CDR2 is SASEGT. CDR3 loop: CASGGHPGTEAFF. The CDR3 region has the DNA TGTGCCAGCGGTGGACATCCCGGCACTGAAGCTTTCTTT.

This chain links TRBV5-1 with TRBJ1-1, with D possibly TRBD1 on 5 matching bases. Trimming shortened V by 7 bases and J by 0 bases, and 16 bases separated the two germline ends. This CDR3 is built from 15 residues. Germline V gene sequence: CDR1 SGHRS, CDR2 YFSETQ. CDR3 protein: CASGGDAVMNTEAFF. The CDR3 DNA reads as TGCGCCAGCGGGGGGGATGCGGTGATGAACACTGAAGCTTTCTTT.

The CDR3 region is CASSFGLREPNSPLHF. The CDR3, as DNA: TGTGCCAGCAGCTTCGGGCTACGGGAACCTAATTCACCCCTCCACTTT. The chain uses TRBV11-2 and TRBJ1-6; unclear D gene. Germline CDR1 and CDR2: SGHAT and FQNNGV. With 3 bases removed from V and 6 bases from J, the gap between germline ends came to 15 bases. The CDR3 contains 16 residues.

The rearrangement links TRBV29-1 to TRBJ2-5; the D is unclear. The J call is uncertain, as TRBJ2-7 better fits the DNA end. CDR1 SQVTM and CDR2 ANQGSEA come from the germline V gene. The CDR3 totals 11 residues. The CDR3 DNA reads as TGCAGCGTTTCGGACTCCTACGAGCAGTACTTC. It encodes CSVSDSYEQYF.

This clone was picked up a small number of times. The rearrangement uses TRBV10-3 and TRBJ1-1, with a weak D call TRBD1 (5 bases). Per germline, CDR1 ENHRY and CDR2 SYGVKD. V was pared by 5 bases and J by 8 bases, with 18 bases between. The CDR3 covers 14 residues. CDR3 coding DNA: TGTGCCATCAGTCAAGGGGCCCCCCTGGGGGAAGCTTTCTTT. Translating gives CAISQGAPLGEAFF.

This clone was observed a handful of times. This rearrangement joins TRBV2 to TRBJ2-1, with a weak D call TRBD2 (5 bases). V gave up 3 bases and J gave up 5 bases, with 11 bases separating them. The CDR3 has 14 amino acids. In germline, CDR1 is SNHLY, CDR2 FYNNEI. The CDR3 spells CASSDTGDNNEQFF. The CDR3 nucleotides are TGTGCCAGCAGTGATACCGGGGATAACAATGAGCAGTTCTTC.

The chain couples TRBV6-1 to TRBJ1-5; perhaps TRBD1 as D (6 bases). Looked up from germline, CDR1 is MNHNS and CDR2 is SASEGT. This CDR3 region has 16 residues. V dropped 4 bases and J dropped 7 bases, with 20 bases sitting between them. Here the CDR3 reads CASSASRTTGGQPQHF. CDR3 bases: TGTGCCAGCAGTGCTTCACGGACCACTGGGGGCCAGCCCCAGCATTTT.

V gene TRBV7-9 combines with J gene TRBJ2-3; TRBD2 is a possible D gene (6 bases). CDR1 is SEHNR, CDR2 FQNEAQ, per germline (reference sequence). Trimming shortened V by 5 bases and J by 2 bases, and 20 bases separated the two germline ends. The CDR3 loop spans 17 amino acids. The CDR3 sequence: CASSQTGVLTYTDTQYF. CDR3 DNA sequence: TGTGCCAGCAGCCAAACGGGGGTTTTGACCTACACAGATACGCAGTATTTT.